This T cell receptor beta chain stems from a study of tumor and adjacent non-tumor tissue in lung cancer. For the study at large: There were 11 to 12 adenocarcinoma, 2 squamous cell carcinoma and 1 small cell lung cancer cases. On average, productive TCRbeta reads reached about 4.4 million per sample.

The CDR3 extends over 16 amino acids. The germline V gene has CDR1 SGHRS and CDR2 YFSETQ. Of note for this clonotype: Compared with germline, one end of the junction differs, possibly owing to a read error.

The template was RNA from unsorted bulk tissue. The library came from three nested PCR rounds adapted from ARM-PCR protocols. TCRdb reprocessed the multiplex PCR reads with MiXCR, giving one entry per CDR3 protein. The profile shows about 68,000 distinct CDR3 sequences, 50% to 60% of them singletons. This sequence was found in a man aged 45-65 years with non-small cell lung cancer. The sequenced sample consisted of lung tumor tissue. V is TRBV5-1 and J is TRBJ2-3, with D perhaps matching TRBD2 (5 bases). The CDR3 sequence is CASSLGSGSRTDTQYF. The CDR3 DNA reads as TGCGCCAGCAGTTTGGGGTCGGGATCCCGCACAGATACGCAGTATTTT.